Listed below are T cell receptor beta chains from one sample, sequenced in a study of T cell changes during pregnancy in multiple sclerosis. Sequenced by immunoSEQ multiplex PCR; TCRdb stores in-frame clones only, minus some. The sample includes about 88,000 clones, roughly 90% seen only once; the top ten take about 1.6%. The sample consisted of peripheral blood, taken in the first trimester of pregnancy. These receptors all stem from a female donor with multiple sclerosis, enrolled in a pregnancy study. Both conserved end residues are part of each CDR3. A D gene is named only where the DNA matches it firmly. For some rows the clone size is stated as once, few or many, or as a class when expanded; others skip it.

v_gene	abundance	j_gene	d_gene	CDR3aa	CDR3nt
TRBV19	.	TRBJ2-3	.	CASSAGQPRTDTQYF	TGTGCCAGTAGTGCGGGACAGCCTCGCACAGATACGCAGTATTTT
TRBV5-1	.	TRBJ2-6	.	CASRWRLGQGANVLTF	TGCGCCAGCAGATGGAGGTTAGGGCAGGGGGCCAACGTCCTGACTTTC
TRBV19	.	TRBJ2-3	.	CASSIGAGASDTQYF	TGTGCCAGTAGTATTGGGGCGGGGGCGTCAGATACGCAGTATTTT
TRBV5-6	.	TRBJ1-5	.	CASSSQDSSNQPQHF	TGTGCCAGCAGCTCGCAGGACAGTAGCAATCAGCCCCAGCATTTT
TRBV18	.	TRBJ2-7	.	CASSPTLAVPSYEQYF	TGTGCCAGCTCACCCACCCTAGCCGTACCCTCCTACGAGCAGTACTTC
TRBV13	.	TRBJ2-7	TRBD2	CASVPGLAGEQYF	TGTGCCAGCGTCCCGGGACTAGCAGGCGAGCAGTACTTC
TRBV19	.	TRBJ2-2	TRBD2	CASKALSGRPMNTGELFF	TGTGCCAGTAAGGCACTTAGCGGGAGGCCCATGAACACCGGGGAGCTGTTTTTT
TRBV27	.	TRBJ1-1	.	CASSFQGWAEAFF	TGTGCCAGCAGTTTTCAGGGTTGGGCTGAAGCTTTCTTT
TRBV27	.	TRBJ2-7	TRBD1	CASSDRVASYEQYF	TGTGCCAGCAGTGACAGGGTCGCCTCCTACGAGCAGTACTTC
TRBV19	.	TRBJ2-7	.	CASSIGSSRDFSYEQYF	TGTGCCAGTAGTATAGGATCTTCAAGGGACTTCTCCTACGAGCAGTACTTC
TRBV19	.	TRBJ1-5	.	CASSMGAASNQPQHF	TGTGCCAGTAGTATGGGGGCGGCGAGCAATCAGCCCCAGCATTTT
TRBV4-2	.	TRBJ2-3	.	CASSQGGIAPYF	TGTGCCAGCAGCCAAGGAGGGATAGCCCCGTATTTT
TRBV15	.	TRBJ2-5	.	CATSGLAKETQYF	TGTGCCACCAGTGGCCTAGCTAAAGAGACCCAGTACTTC
TRBV7-6	.	TRBJ1-2	.	CASSLASRDLTNYGYTF	TGTGCCAGCAGCTTAGCAAGCAGGGATCTTACTAACTATGGCTACACCTTC
TRBV30	.	TRBJ1-3	.	CAWRLVAGNTIYF	TGTGCCTGGAGACTAGTTGCCGGAAACACCATATATTTT
TRBV27	.	TRBJ2-5	TRBD1	CASSLQGERETQYF	TGTGCCAGCAGTCTTCAGGGGGAGAGAGAGACCCAGTACTTC
TRBV19	.	TRBJ1-1	TRBD1	CASSDRGLLNTEAFF	TGTGCCAGTAGCGACAGGGGGCTCTTGAACACTGAAGCTTTCTTT
TRBV9	.	TRBJ1-2	.	CASSVGITGGIGYTF	TGTGCCAGCAGCGTAGGGATCACGGGAGGAATAGGCTACACCTTC
TRBV5-4	once	TRBJ1-1	.	CASSGYYRGATEAFF	TGTGCCAGCAGCGGATATTATCGGGGGGCCACTGAAGCTTTCTTT
TRBV27	.	TRBJ2-3	TRBD2	CASSDSGRSDTQYF	TGTGCCAGCAGCGATAGCGGGAGGTCAGATACGCAGTATTTT